This T cell receptor (beta chain) was identified in a study of T cell changes during pregnancy in multiple sclerosis (dated by TCRdb to 2018 to 2020). For context, the study as a whole: The study looked at changes in the T cell repertoire across pregnancy in women with multiple sclerosis.

With regard to this clone: The antigen it binds to is not known. No base qualities exist here, and no much larger clone lies one base off it.

The CDR3 sequence holds 15 residues, the cysteine and phenylalanine included. The only DNA kept is the CDR3, 45 bases in frame from the first base. The germline V gene (reference sequence) specifies SGHKS as CDR1 and YYEKEE as CDR2. The trim is 5 bases for V and 2 bases for J, with a gap of 16 bases between the germline ends. The library was obtained by the immunoSEQ multiplex PCR assay. The source is immuneACCESS, and TCRdb retained only in-frame sequences with V and J called. Part of the clones is not carried over; for the studies checked, unresolved V genes explain less than half of this, and the remainder is unexplained. In all, the sample holds about 42,000 clones, and roughly nine tenths of those were seen once. The top ten clones comprise approximately 0.7% of the sample.

The receptor's source is a female donor with multiple sclerosis, enrolled in a pregnancy study. The sequencing here drew on CD4+ T cells from peripheral blood mononuclear cells, taken before pregnancy. The V gene is TRBV5-5 and the J gene is TRBJ1-2; the best D guess is TRBD1, with 6 bases matching. DNA sequence: TGTGCCAGCAGACCGGACAGAGGGTACAACTATGGCTACACCTTC. The translation is CASRPDRGYNYGYTF.